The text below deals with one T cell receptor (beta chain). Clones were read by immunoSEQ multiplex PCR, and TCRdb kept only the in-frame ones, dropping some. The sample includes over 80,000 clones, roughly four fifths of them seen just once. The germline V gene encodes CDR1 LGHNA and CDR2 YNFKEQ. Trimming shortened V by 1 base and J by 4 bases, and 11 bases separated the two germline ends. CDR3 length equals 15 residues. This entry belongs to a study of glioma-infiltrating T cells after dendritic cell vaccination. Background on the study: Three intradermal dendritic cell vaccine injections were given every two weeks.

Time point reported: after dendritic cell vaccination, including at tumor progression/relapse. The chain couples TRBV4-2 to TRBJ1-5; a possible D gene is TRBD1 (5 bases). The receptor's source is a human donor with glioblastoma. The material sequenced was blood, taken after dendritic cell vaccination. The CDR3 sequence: CASSQAGVPNQPQHF. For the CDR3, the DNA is TGTGCCAGCAGCCAAGCGGGGGTGCCTAATCAGCCCCAGCATTTT.